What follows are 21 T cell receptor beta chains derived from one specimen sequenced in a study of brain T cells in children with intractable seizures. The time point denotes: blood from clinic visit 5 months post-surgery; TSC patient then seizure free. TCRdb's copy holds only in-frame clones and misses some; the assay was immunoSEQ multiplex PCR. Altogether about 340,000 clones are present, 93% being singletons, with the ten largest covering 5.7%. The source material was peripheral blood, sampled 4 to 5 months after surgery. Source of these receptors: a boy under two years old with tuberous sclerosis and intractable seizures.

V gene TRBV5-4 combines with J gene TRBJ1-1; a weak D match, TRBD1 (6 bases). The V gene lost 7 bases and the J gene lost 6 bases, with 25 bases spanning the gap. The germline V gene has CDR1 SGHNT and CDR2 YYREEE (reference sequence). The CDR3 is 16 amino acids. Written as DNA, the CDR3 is TGTGCCAGCCACCTCGATGGGGGCGCAGCGTTCGCTGAAGCTTTCTTT. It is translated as CASHLDGGAAFAEAFF. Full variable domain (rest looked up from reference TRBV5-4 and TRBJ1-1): ETGVTQSPTHLIKTRGQQVTLRCSSQSGHNTVSWYQQALGQGPQFIFQYYREEENGRGNFPPRFSGLQFPNYSSELNVNALELDDSALYLCASHLDGGAAFAEAFFGQGTRLTVV.

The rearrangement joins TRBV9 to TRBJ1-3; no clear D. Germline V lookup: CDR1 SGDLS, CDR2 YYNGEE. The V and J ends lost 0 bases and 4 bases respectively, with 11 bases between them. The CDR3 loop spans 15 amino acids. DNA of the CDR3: TGTGCCAGCAGCGTAGCGGACCGGGAAGGAAACACCATATATTTT. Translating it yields CASSVADREGNTIYF.

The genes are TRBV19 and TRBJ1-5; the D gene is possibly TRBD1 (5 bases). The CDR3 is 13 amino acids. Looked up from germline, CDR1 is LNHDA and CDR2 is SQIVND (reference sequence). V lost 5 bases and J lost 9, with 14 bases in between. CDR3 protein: CASSPEFGGPQHF. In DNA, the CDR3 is TGTGCCAGTAGTCCGGAGTTTGGGGGGCCCCAGCATTTT.

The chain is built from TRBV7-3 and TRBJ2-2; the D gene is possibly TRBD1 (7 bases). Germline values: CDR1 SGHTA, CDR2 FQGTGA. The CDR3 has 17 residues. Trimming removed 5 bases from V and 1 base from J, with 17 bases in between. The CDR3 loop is CASSPTRGQKNTGELFF. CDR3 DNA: TGTGCCAGCAGCCCCACGCGGGGACAGAAGAACACCGGGGAGCTGTTTTTT. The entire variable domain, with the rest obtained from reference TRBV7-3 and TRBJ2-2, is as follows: GAGVSQTPSNKVTEKGKYVELRCDPISGHTALYWYRQSLGQGPEFLIYFQGTGAADDSGLPNDRFFAVRPEGSVSTLKIQRTERGDSAVYLCASSPTRGQKNTGELFFGEGSRLTVL.

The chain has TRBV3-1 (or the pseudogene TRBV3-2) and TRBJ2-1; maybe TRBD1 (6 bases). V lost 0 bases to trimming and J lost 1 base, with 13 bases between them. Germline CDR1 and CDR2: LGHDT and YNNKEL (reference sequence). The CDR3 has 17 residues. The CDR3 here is CASSQDQGLRSYNEQFF. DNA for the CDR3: TGTGCCAGCAGCCAAGACCAGGGGCTGAGGTCCTACAATGAGCAGTTCTTC.

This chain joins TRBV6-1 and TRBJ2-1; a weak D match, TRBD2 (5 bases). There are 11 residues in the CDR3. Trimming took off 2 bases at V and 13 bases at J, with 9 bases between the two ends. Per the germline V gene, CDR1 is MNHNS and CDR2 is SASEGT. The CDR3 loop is CASSEPGKQFF. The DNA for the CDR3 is TGTGCCAGCAGTGAACCGGGGAAACAGTTCTTC.

The CDR3 region is CASSLSGGGTEAFF. The DNA of the CDR3 is TGTGCCAGCAGCTTAAGTGGGGGAGGCACTGAAGCTTTCTTT. The V call is TRBV7-3, the J call TRBJ1-1; tentative D call: TRBD1 (5 bases). Germline V gives CDR1 SGHTA, CDR2 FQGTGA. The CDR3 consists of 14 residues. V lost 1 base and J lost 4, with 10 bases in between. The whole variable domain, remainder taken from reference TRBV7-3 and TRBJ1-1, is GAGVSQTPSNKVTEKGKYVELRCDPISGHTALYWYRQSLGQGPEFLIYFQGTGAADDSGLPNDRFFAVRPEGSVSTLKIQRTERGDSAVYLCASSLSGGGTEAFFGQGTRLTVV.

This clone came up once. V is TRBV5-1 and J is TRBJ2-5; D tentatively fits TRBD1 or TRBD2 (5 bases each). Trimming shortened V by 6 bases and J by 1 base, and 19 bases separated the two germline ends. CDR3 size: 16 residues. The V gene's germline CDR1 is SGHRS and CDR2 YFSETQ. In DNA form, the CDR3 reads TGCGCCAGCACCCCAGCAAGGGGAGTCTTCCAAGAGACCCAGTACTTC. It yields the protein CASTPARGVFQETQYF.

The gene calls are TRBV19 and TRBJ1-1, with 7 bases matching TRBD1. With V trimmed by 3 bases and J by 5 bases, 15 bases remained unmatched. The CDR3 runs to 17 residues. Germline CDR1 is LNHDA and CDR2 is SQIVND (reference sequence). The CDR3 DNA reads TGTGCCAGTAGTATGGTGGCAGGGGGAAGGTCGAGAACTGAAGCTTTCTTT. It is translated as CASSMVAGGRSRTEAFF.

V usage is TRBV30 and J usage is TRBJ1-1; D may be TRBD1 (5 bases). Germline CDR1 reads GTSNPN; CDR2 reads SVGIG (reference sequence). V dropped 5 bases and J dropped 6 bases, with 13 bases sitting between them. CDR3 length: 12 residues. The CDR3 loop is CAWGWGLAEAFF. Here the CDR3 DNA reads TGTGCCTGGGGGTGGGGACTCGCTGAAGCTTTCTTT.

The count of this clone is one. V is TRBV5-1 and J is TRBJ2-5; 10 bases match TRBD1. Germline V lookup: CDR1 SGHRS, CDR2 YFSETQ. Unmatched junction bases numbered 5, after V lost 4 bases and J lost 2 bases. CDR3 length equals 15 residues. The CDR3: CASSATGGMQETQYF. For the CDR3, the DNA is TGCGCCAGCAGCGCGACAGGGGGCATGCAAGAGACCCAGTACTTC.

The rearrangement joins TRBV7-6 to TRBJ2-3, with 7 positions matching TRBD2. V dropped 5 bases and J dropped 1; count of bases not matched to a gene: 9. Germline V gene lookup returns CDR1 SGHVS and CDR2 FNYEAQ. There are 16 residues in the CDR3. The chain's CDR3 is CASSQAASGRTDTQYF. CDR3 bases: TGTGCCAGCAGCCAGGCGGCTAGCGGACGCACAGATACGCAGTATTTT.

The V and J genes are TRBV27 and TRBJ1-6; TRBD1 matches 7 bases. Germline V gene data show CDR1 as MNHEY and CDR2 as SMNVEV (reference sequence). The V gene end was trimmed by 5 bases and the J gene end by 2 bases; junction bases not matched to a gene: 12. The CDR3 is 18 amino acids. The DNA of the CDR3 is TGTGCCAGCAGTCCGACCTTTTTGACAGGGACCTATAATTCACCCCTCCACTTT. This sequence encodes CASSPTFLTGTYNSPLHF.

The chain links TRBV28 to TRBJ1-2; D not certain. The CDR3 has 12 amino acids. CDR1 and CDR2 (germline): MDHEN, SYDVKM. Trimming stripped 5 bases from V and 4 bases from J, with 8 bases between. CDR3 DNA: TGTGCCAGCAGTCCCGGTTCCTATGGCTACACCTTC. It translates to CASSPGSYGYTF.

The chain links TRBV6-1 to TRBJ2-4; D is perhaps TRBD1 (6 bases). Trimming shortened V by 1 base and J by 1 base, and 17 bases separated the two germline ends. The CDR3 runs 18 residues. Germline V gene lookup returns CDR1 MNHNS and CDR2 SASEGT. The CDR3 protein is CASSEVPGVMSAKNIQYF. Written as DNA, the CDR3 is TGTGCCAGCAGTGAAGTTCCAGGGGTGATGTCGGCCAAAAACATTCAGTACTTC.

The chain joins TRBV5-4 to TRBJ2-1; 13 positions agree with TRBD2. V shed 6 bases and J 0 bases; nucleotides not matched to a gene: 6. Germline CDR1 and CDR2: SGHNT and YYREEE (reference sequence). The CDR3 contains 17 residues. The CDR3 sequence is CASILAGGPSSYNEQFF. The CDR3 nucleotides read TGTGCCAGCATACTAGCGGGAGGGCCCTCCTCCTACAATGAGCAGTTCTTC.

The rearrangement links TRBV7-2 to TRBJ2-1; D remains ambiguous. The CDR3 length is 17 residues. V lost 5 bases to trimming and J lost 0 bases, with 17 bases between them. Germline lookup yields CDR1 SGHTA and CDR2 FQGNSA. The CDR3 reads CASSPYTPPLSYNEQFF. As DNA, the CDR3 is TGTGCCAGCAGCCCTTACACACCTCCACTCTCCTACAATGAGCAGTTCTTC.

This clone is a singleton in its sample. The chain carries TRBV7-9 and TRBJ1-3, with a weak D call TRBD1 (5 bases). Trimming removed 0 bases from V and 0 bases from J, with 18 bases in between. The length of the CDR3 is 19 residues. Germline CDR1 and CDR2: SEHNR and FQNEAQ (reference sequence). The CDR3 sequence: CASSLAFIVRDGSGNTIYF. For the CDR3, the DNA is TGTGCCAGCAGCTTAGCCTTTATAGTACGGGACGGCTCTGGAAACACCATATATTTT.

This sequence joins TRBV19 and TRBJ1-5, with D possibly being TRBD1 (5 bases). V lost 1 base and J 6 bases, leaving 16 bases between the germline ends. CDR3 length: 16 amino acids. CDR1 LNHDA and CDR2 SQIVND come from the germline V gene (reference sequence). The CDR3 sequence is CASSIGPRVSGQPQHF. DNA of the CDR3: TGTGCCAGTAGTATAGGGCCCAGGGTGTCGGGTCAGCCCCAGCATTTT.

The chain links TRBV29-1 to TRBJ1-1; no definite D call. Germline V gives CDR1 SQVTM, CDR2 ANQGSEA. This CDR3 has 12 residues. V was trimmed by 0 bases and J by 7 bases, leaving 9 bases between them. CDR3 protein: CSVEDLEVEAFF. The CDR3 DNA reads TGCAGCGTTGAAGATCTGGAGGTTGAAGCTTTCTTT.

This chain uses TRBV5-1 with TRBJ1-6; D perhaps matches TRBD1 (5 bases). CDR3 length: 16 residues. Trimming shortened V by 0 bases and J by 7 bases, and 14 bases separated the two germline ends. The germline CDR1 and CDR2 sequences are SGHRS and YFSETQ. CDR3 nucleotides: TGCGCCAGCAGCTTGGACCCGGGACGTACCAATTCACCCCTCCACTTT. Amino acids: CASSLDPGRTNSPLHF.